The entry below describes one T cell receptor beta chain. Assay: immunoSEQ multiplex PCR; the TCRdb copy retains only in-frame clones and omits some. This repertoire shows some 520,000 clones, 75% to 90% found once; its top ten account for approximately 0.9%. The V and J ends lost 0 bases and 3 bases respectively, with 5 bases between them. The CDR3 loop spans 13 amino acids. CDR1 is LGHDT and CDR2 is YNNKEL in the germline V gene (reference sequence). These data belong to a study of blood T cell repertoires in COVID-19. The receptor's source is a man between 18 and 35 years old with COVID-19, enrolled during active disease. The gene calls are TRBV3-1 (or the pseudogene TRBV3-2) and TRBJ1-1; the D is unclear. Input material: peripheral blood. CDR3 in amino acids: CASSQERYTEAFF. The CDR3 bases are TGTGCCAGCAGCCAAGAGCGGTACACTGAAGCTTTCTTT.